In this sample, the clone carrying this T cell receptor beta chain turned up many times. Time point described: patch test 2, 6 weeks after DPC sensitization. Regarding treatment: therapeutic diphenylcyclopropenone sensitization with weekly scalp DPC. These data originate in a study of human T cells and chemical hapten exposure. Germline V gene lookup returns CDR1 MNHEY and CDR2 SVGEGT. The J segment lost 2 bases and the V segment lost 2 bases, leaving 9 bases of the junction unmatched. The CDR3 consists of 18 residues. TCRdb reanalysed the RACE reads using MiXCR and keeps one entry per CDR3 protein. The table has approximately 89,000 distinct CDR3 sequences, 6.6% seen once.

The gene calls are TRBV6-2 or TRBV6-3 and TRBJ2-6; the match to TRBD1 covers 7 bases. This sequence was found in a woman aged 25 to 45 with alopecia areata. Some clones in this sample may be carry-over from other donors' samples. This specimen was whole blood, taken in connection with sensitization to the hapten diphenylcyclopropenone (DPC). This CDR3 reads CASSYLRPGGTGANVLTF. The CDR3 DNA reads as TGTGCCAGCAGTTACCTCAGGCCAGGGGGTACTGGGGCCAACGTCCTGACTTTC.